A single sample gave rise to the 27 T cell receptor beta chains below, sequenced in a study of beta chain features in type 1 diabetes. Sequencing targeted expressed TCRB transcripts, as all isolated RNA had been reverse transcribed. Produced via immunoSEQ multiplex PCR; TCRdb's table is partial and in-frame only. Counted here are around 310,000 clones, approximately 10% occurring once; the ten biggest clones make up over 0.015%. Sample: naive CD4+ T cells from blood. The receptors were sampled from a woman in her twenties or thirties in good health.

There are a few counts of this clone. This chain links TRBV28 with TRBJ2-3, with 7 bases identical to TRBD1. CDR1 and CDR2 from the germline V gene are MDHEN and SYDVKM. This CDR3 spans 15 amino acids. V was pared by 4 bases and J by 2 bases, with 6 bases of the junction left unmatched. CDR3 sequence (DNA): TGTGCCAGCAGTTCCCCGGGACAGATCACAGATACGCAGTATTTT. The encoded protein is CASSSPGQITDTQYF.

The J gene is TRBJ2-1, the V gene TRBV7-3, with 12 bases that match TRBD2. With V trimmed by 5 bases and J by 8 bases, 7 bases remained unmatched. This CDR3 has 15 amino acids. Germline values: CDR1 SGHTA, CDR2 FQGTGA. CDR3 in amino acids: CASSPETSGRHEQFF. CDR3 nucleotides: TGTGCCAGCAGCCCAGAGACTAGCGGGAGACATGAGCAGTTCTTC.

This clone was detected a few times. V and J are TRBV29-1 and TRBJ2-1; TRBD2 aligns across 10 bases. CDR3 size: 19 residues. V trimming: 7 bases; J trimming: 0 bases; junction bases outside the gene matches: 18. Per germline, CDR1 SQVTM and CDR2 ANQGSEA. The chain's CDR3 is CSAGRRASGSSSSYNEQFF. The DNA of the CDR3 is TGCAGCGCAGGGAGAAGGGCTAGCGGGAGTTCAAGCTCCTACAATGAGCAGTTCTTC.

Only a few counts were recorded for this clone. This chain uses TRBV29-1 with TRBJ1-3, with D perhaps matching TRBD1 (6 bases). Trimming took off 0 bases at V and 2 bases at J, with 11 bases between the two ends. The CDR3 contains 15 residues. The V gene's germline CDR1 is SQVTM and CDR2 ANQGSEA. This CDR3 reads CSVEDLAGAGNTIYF. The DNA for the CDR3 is TGCAGCGTTGAAGATCTGGCAGGGGCTGGAAACACCATATATTTT.

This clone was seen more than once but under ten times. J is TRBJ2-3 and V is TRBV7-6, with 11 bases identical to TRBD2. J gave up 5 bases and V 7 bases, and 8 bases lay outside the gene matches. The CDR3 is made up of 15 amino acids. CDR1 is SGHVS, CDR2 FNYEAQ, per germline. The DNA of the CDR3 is TGTGCCAGCACCCCGGGACTAGCGGTGGTAGATACGCAGTATTTT. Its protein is CASTPGLAVVDTQYF.

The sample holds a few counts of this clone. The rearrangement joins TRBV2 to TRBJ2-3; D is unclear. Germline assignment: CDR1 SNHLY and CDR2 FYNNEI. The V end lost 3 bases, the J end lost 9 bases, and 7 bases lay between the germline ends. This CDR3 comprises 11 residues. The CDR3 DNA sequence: TGTGCCAGCAGTGAGGCGAGGACGCAGTATTTT. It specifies CASSEARTQYF.

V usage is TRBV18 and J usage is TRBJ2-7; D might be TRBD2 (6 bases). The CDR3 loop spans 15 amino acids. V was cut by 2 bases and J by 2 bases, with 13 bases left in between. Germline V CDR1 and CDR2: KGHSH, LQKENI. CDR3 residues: CASSPRRDRTYEQYF. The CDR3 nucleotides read TGTGCCAGCTCACCAAGGAGGGACCGAACCTACGAGCAGTACTTC.

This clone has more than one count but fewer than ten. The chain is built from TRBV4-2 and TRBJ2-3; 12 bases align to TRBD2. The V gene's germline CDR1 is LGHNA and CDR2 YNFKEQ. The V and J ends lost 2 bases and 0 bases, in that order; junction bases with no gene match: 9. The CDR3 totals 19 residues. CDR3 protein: CASSQPGLAGETSTDTQYF. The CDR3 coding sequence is TGTGCCAGCAGCCAACCGGGACTAGCGGGCGAAACTAGCACAGATACGCAGTATTTT.

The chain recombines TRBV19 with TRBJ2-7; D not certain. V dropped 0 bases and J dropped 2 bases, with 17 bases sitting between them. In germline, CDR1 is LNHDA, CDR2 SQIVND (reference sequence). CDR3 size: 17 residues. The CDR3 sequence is CASSIDLPGNGPYEQYF. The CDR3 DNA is TGTGCCAGTAGTATAGATCTACCAGGAAACGGCCCCTACGAGCAGTACTTC.

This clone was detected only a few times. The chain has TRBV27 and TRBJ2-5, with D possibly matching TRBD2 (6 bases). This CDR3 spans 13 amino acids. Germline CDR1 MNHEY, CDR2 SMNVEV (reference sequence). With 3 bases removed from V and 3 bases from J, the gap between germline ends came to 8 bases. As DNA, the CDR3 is TGTGCCAGCAGTTTTTCGGGGGAAGAGACCCAGTACTTC. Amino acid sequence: CASSFSGEETQYF.

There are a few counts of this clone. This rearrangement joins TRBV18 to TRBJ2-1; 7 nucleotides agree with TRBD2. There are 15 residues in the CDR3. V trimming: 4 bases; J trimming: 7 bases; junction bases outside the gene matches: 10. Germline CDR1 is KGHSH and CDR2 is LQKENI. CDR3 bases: TGTGCCAGCTCACTTAGCGGGCCAGTCGGGAATGAGCAGTTCTTC. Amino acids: CASSLSGPVGNEQFF.

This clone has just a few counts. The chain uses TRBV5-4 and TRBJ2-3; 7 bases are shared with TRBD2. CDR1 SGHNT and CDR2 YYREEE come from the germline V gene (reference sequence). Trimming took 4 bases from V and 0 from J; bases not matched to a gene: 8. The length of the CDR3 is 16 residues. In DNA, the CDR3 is TGTGCCAGCAGCCTGACTAGCAGAAGTAGCACAGATACGCAGTATTTT. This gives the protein CASSLTSRSSTDTQYF.

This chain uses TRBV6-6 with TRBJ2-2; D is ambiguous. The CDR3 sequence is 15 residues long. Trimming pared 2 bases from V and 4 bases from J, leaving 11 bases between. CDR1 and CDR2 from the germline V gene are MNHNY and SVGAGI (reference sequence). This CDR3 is CASSYASLVTGELFF. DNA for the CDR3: TGTGCCAGCAGTTACGCCTCACTCGTCACCGGGGAGCTGTTTTTT.

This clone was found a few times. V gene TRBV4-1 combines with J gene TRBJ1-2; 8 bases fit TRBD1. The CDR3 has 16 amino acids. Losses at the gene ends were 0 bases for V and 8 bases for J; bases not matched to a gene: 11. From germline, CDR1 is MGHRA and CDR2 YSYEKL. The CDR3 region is CASSQEPGGPARGYTF. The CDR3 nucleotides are TGCGCCAGCAGCCAAGAGCCAGGGGGCCCTGCTCGGGGCTACACCTTC.

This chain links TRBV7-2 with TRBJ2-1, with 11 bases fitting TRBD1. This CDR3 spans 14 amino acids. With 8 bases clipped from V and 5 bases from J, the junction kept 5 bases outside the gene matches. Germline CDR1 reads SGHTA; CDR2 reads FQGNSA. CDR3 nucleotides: TGTGCCAGCTCGGGACAGGGGGGTGACAATGAGCAGTTCTTC. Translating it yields CASSGQGGDNEQFF.

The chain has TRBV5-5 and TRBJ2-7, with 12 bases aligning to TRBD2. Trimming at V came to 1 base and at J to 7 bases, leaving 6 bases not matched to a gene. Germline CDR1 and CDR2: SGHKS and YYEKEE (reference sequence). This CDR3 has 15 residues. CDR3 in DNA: TGTGCCAGCAGCTTGAGACTAGCGGGAGTTTTTGAGCAGTACTTC. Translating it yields CASSLRLAGVFEQYF.

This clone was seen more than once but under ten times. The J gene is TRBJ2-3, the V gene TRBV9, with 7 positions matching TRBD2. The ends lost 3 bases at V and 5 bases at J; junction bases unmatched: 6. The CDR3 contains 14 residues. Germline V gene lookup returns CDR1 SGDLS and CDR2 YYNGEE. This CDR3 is CASSAGLVQDTQYF. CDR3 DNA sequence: TGTGCCAGCAGCGCAGGACTAGTTCAAGATACGCAGTATTTT. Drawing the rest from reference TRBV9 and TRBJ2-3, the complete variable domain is DSGVTQTPKHLITATGQRVTLRCSPRSGDLSVYWYQQSLDQGLQFLIQYYNGEERAKGNILERFSAQQFPDLHSELNLSSLELGDSALYFCASSAGLVQDTQYFGPGTRLTVL.

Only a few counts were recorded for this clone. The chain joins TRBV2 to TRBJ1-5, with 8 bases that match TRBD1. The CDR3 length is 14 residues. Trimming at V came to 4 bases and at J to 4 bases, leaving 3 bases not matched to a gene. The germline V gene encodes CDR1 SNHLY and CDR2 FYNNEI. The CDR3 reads CASSVGQGNQPQHF. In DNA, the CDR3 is TGTGCCAGCAGTGTCGGACAGGGTAATCAGCCCCAGCATTTT.

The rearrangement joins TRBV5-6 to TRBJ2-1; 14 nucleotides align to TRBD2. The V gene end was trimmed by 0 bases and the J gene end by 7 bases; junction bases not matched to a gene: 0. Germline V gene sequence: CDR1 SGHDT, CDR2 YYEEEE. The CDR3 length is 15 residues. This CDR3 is CASSLGLAGGNEQFF. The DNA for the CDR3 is TGTGCCAGCAGCTTGGGACTAGCGGGAGGGAATGAGCAGTTCTTC. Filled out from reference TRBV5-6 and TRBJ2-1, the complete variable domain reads DAGVTQSPTHLIKTRGQQVTLRCSPKSGHDTVSWYQQALGQGPQFIFQYYEEEERQRGNFPDRFSGHQFPNYSSELNVNALLLGDSALYLCASSLGLAGGNEQFFGPGTRLTVL.

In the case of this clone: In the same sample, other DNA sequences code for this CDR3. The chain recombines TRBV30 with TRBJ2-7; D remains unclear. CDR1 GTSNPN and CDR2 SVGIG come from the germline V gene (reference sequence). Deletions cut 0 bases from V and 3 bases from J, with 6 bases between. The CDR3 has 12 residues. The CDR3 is CAWSVSSYEQYF. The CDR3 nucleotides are TGTGCCTGGAGTGTATCTAGCTACGAGCAGTACTTC.

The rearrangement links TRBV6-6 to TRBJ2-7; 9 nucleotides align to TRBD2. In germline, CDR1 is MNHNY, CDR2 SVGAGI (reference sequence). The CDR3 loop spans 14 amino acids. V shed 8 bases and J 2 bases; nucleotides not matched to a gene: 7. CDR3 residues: CASRGLAGTYEQYF. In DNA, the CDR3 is TGTGCCAGCCGGGGGCTAGCGGGAACCTACGAGCAGTACTTC.

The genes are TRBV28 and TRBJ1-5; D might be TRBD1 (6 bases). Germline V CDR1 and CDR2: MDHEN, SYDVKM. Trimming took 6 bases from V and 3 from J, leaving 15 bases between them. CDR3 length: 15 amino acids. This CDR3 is CASSLQGLSNQPQHF. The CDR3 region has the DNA TGTGCCAGCAGCCTACAGGGCCTATCCAATCAGCCCCAGCATTTT. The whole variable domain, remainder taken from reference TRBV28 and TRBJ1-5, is DVKVTQSSRYLVKRTGEKVFLECVQDMDHENMFWYRQDPGLGLRLIYFSYDVKMKEKGDIPEGYSVSREKKERFSLILESASTNQTSMYLCASSLQGLSNQPQHFGDGTRLSIL.

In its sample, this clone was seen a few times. CDR3 bases: TGCAGCGCAAGACTAGCGGGAGGCACAGATACGCAGTATTTT. It encodes CSARLAGGTDTQYF. The rearrangement joins TRBV29-1 to TRBJ2-3, with 12 bases matching TRBD2. The junction had 3 bases not matched to a gene; V was cut back by 7 bases and J by 1 base. The CDR3 has 14 amino acids. Germline V gene sequence: CDR1 SQVTM, CDR2 ANQGSEA.

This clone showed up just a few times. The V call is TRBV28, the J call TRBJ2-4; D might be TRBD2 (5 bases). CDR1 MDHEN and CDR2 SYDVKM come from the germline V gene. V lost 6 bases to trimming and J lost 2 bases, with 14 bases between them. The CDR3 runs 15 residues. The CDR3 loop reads CASRQPGISKNIQYF. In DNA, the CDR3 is TGTGCCAGCAGGCAGCCGGGGATTTCCAAAAACATTCAGTACTTC. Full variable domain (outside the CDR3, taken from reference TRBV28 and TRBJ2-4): DVKVTQSSRYLVKRTGEKVFLECVQDMDHENMFWYRQDPGLGLRLIYFSYDVKMKEKGDIPEGYSVSREKKERFSLILESASTNQTSMYLCASRQPGISKNIQYFGAGTRLSVL.

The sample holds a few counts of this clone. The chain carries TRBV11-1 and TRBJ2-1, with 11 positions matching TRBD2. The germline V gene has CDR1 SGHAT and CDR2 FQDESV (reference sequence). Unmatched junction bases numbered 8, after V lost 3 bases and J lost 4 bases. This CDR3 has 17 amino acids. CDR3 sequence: CASSFVVGTSGYNEQFF. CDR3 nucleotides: TGTGCCAGCAGCTTTGTTGTCGGGACTAGCGGTTACAATGAGCAGTTCTTC. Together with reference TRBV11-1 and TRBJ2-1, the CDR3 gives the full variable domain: EAEVAQSPRYKITEKSQAVAFWCDPISGHATLYWYRQILGQGPELLVQFQDESVVDDSQLPKDRFSAERLKGVDSTLKIQPAELGDSAMYLCASSFVVGTSGYNEQFFGPGTRLTVL.

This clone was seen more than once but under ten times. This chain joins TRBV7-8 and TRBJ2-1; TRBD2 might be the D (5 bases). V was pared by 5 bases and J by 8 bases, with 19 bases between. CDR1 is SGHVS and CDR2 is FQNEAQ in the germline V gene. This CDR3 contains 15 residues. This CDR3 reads CASSPTTRASDEQFF. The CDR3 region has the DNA TGTGCCAGCAGCCCGACTACCCGGGCCTCGGATGAGCAGTTCTTC.

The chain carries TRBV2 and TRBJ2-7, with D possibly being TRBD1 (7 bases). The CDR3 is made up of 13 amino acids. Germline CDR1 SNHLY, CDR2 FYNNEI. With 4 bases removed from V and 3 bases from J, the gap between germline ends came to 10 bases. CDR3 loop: CASSGQGLYEQYF. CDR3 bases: TGTGCCAGCAGTGGACAGGGACTCTACGAGCAGTACTTC.